This T cell receptor beta chain was sequenced during a study of shared clonotypes between healthy human individuals. The unsorted samples had some 90 million PBMCs used for genomic DNA. Generated by immunoSEQ multiplex PCR, the TCRdb table keeps only in-frame clones and is missing some. The top ten clones hold about an eighth of a sample with about 480,000 clones, about four fifths of them seen once. Germline-derived CDR1 and CDR2 are SEHNR and FQNEAQ (reference sequence). J gave up 3 bases and V 5 bases, and 18 bases lay outside the gene matches. This CDR3 is 19 amino acids long. This TCR came from a middle-aged woman in good health. Some clones in this sample may be carry-over from other donors' samples. The chain combines TRBV7-9 with TRBJ2-5; 10 bases map to TRBD1. Sequencing used PBMCs. The CDR3 here is CASSPLVPGTGEGKETQYF. CDR3 nucleotides: TGTGCCAGCAGCCCCCTCGTCCCCGGGACAGGGGAGGGTAAAGAGACCCAGTACTTC.